Following are 31 T cell receptor beta chains from one sample sequenced in a study of T cells after yellow fever vaccination. TCRdb reprocessed the 5' RACE reads via MiXCR and lists one record per CDR3 protein. Of approximately 170,000 distinct CDR3 sequences detected, about 11% appear once; the ten largest clones hold approximately 34%. The specimen was CD8+ T cells sorted from PBMCs, collected 15 days after the yellow fever booster vaccination. The origin of the receptors is a man younger than 35 who received the YFV17D yellow fever vaccine.

This clonotype was detected once. The chain employs TRBV7-2 and TRBJ2-1; D remains unclear. This CDR3 contains 11 residues. Trimming pared 7 bases from V and 2 bases from J, leaving 3 bases between. Germline V gives CDR1 SGHTA, CDR2 FQGNSA. CDR3 residues: CASNAYNEQFF. The DNA for the CDR3 is TGTGCCAGCAACGCCTACAATGAGCAGTTCTTC.

This clonotype was recorded a few times. V and J are TRBV5-5 and TRBJ2-5, with 10 bases matching TRBD1. CDR1 and CDR2 (germline): SGHKS, YYEKEE (reference sequence). The CDR3 contains 15 residues. Trimming at V came to 2 bases and at J to 4 bases, leaving 5 bases not matched to a gene. CDR3 residues: CASSFGDRGRETQYF. In DNA form, the CDR3 reads TGTGCCAGCAGCTTCGGGGACAGGGGAAGAGAGACCCAGTACTTC.

This clonotype has a handful of counts. The chain carries TRBV7-3 and TRBJ2-2; D is possibly TRBD1 (6 bases). The V end was cut by 4 bases, the J end by 0 bases, with 12 bases between. This CDR3 is 16 amino acids long. Germline V gene data show CDR1 as SGHTA and CDR2 as FQGTGA. CDR3 nucleotide sequence: TGTGCCAGCAGCTCTAGACAGGCCTCGAACACCGGGGAGCTGTTTTTT. The encoded protein is CASSSRQASNTGELFF.

This clonotype was found a few times. The V and J genes are TRBV6-2 or TRBV6-3 and TRBJ2-6; D is ambiguous. The V end was cut by 4 bases, the J end by 1 base, with 11 bases between. This CDR3 is 16 amino acids long. Germline V gene lookup returns CDR1 MNHEY and CDR2 SVGEGT. The CDR3 here is CASSWQEGSGANVLTF. As DNA, the CDR3 is TGTGCCAGCAGTTGGCAGGAAGGGTCTGGGGCCAACGTCCTGACTTTC.

The chain has TRBV15 and TRBJ1-2; D is undetermined. V was trimmed by 0 bases and J by 13 bases, leaving 15 bases between them. Germline lookup yields CDR1 LNHNV and CDR2 YYDKDF (reference sequence). CDR3 length: 13 amino acids. The CDR3 loop is CATSRDRAHLPTF. The CDR3 bases are TGTGCCACCAGCAGAGATAGGGCACATCTGCCCACCTTC. Drawing the rest from reference TRBV15 and TRBJ1-2, the complete variable domain is DAMVIQNPRYQVTQFGKPVTLSCSQTLNHNVMYWYQQKSSQAPKLLFHYYDKDFNNEADTPDNFQSRRPNTSFCFLDIRSPGLGDTAMYLCATSRDRAHLPTFGSGTRLTVV.

V is TRBV5-1 and J is TRBJ2-7, with D perhaps being TRBD1 or TRBD2 (5 bases each). CDR1 SGHRS and CDR2 YFSETQ come from the germline V gene. This CDR3 has 15 amino acids. V was cut by 1 base and J by 3 bases, with 14 bases left in between. In DNA form, the CDR3 reads TGCGCCAGCAGCTTGAGTCCAGGGAGTTTCTACGAGCAGTACTTC. It is translated as CASSLSPGSFYEQYF.

This clonotype showed up just a few times. This chain joins TRBV6-4 and TRBJ2-3, with D hard to call. The V gene's germline CDR1 is MRHNA and CDR2 SNTAGT. Between the trimmed V and J ends, which lost 0 bases and 1 base, there was a span of 8 bases. The CDR3 extends over 15 amino acids. CDR3 amino acids: CASSDSPDGTDTQYF. As DNA, the CDR3 is TGTGCCAGCAGTGACTCTCCGGACGGCACAGATACGCAGTATTTT.

This chain joins TRBV6-5 and TRBJ1-1; D is unclear. Trimming pared 0 bases from V and 4 bases from J, leaving 9 bases between. This CDR3 has 14 amino acids. Per the germline V gene, CDR1 is MNHEY and CDR2 is SVGAGI. The CDR3 loop reads CASSYSGLATEAFF. DNA for the CDR3: TGTGCCAGCAGTTACTCGGGGTTGGCCACTGAAGCTTTCTTT.

This clonotype was observed a few times. V is TRBV6-9 and J is TRBJ2-5; the match to TRBD1 covers 7 bases. Germline CDR1 is MNHGY and CDR2 is SVAAGI. Trimming took 2 bases from V and 2 from J; bases not matched to a gene: 5. This CDR3 region has 15 residues. CDR3 in amino acids: CASSYRPDRQETQYF. The CDR3 DNA sequence: TGTGCCAGCAGTTATAGGCCGGACAGGCAAGAGACCCAGTACTTC.

This clonotype was seen many times. This chain joins TRBV18 and TRBJ2-2; D is unresolved. CDR3 length: 14 amino acids. Trimming cost V 3 bases and J 8 bases, with 13 bases left between them. Germline-derived CDR1 and CDR2 are KGHSH and LQKENI. The CDR3, as DNA: TGTGCCAGCTCACCGTGGCGATCCGATGGGGAGCTGTTTTTT. Amino acid sequence: CASSPWRSDGELFF.

This clonotype was recorded at least ten times. J is TRBJ2-3 and V is TRBV27; 11 bases are shared with TRBD2. The CDR3 contains 14 residues. V gave up 5 bases and J gave up 8 bases; unmatched junction bases: 6. CDR1 and CDR2 from the germline V gene are MNHEY and SMNVEV (reference sequence). The CDR3: CASSPLAGGRTQYF. CDR3 nucleotide sequence: TGTGCCAGCAGTCCCTTAGCGGGGGGGCGTACGCAGTATTTT.

This clonotype was detected only a few times. The J gene is TRBJ1-1, the V gene TRBV9, with TRBD1 matching 9 bases. The CDR3 runs to 14 residues. V shed 3 bases and J 5 bases; nucleotides not matched to a gene: 5. The germline V gene has CDR1 SGDLS and CDR2 YYNGEE. CDR3 coding DNA: TGTGCCAGCAGCGAACAGGGGGCTGGTACTGAAGCTTTCTTT. It translates to CASSEQGAGTEAFF.

This clonotype has more than one count but fewer than ten. V usage is TRBV6-5 and J usage is TRBJ2-3; a weak D match, TRBD1 (5 bases). V gave up 0 bases and J gave up 4 bases, with 8 bases separating them. The CDR3 totals 14 residues. CDR1 MNHEY and CDR2 SVGAGI come from the germline V gene. CDR3 DNA sequence: TGTGCCAGCAGTTACTCAATAGGGGCAGATACGCAGTATTTT. The encoded protein is CASSYSIGADTQYF.

The V and J genes are TRBV20-1 and TRBJ2-5, with D perhaps being TRBD1 or TRBD2 (5 bases each). V lost 3 bases and J lost 4, with 18 bases in between. The length of the CDR3 is 15 residues. The V gene's germline CDR1 is DFQATT and CDR2 SNEGSKA (reference sequence). The CDR3 sequence is CSASEGKRFGETQYF. The DNA for the CDR3 is TGCAGTGCTAGTGAGGGGAAGAGGTTTGGAGAGACCCAGTACTTC.

This clonotype was seen a handful of times. The J gene is TRBJ2-5, the V gene TRBV7-6; 9 bases are shared with TRBD2. Losses at the gene ends were 5 bases for V and 5 bases for J; bases not matched to a gene: 12. CDR1 SGHVS and CDR2 FNYEAQ come from the germline V gene. This CDR3 has 16 residues. DNA of the CDR3: TGTGCCAGCAGCCGAATGGAGCGGGGGGTGCAGGAGACCCAGTACTTC. This translates into CASSRMERGVQETQYF.

This clonotype was detected a few times. V usage is TRBV7-2 and J usage is TRBJ2-5; D is uncertain. The CDR3 runs 14 residues. V shed 2 bases and J shed 11 bases, with 18 bases lying between them. Germline loops: CDR1 SGHTA, CDR2 FQGNSA. The CDR3 DNA follows: TGTGCCAGCAGCTTATTTGCTAGGAGAAGGGCTCAGTACTTC. Translated, it gives CASSLFARRRAQYF.

The sample holds a few counts of this clonotype. The CDR3 spells CASSQTYGGRLATQYF. In nucleotides, the CDR3 is TGTGCCAGCAGCCAAACTTACGGGGGCCGGCTAGCTACGCAGTATTTT. The chain is built from TRBV27 and TRBJ2-3; the D call may be TRBD1 or TRBD2 (6 bases each). V was trimmed by 6 bases and J by 8 bases, leaving 24 bases between them. The germline V gene encodes CDR1 MNHEY and CDR2 SMNVEV (reference sequence). The CDR3 has 16 residues.

For this clonotype: A read error may be the cause here, since a much bigger clone is one base away. The chain uses TRBV12-3 or TRBV12-4 and TRBJ2-5; TRBD2 agrees at 8 bases. The CDR3 covers 14 residues. Trimming took 7 bases from V and 1 from J; bases not matched to a gene: 5. The CDR3 region has the DNA TGTGCCAGCACTACCGGGAGGGCCCAAGAGACCCAGTACTTC. This codes for CASTTGRAQETQYF.

The chain links TRBV27 to TRBJ2-7; D unclear. The CDR3 totals 14 residues. Germline-derived CDR1 and CDR2 are MNHEY and SMNVEV (reference sequence). The germline V and J ends were trimmed by 8 bases and 3 bases, with 17 bases remaining between them. CDR3 sequence (DNA): TGTGCCAGCCGCCCAGGTTTACACGACTACGAGCAGTACTTC. Translating gives CASRPGLHDYEQYF.

V gene TRBV27 combines with J gene TRBJ2-1; 8 positions match TRBD1. Germline-derived CDR1 and CDR2 are MNHEY and SMNVEV (reference sequence). Trimming cost V 2 bases and J 6 bases; bases outside gene matches: 6. The CDR3 is made up of 15 amino acids. Here the CDR3 reads CASSLAHTGGNEQFF. Written as DNA, the CDR3 is TGTGCCAGCAGTTTAGCCCACACAGGGGGCAATGAGCAGTTCTTC.

This clonotype turned up a few times. The CDR3 bases are TGTGCCAGCAGCCTCTTCCAGGGGGATGAGCAGTTCTTC. It encodes CASSLFQGDEQFF. V and J are TRBV27 and TRBJ2-1, with TRBD1 matching over 7 bases. The CDR3 contains 13 residues. V dropped 6 bases and J dropped 8; count of bases not matched to a gene: 7. Germline V lookup: CDR1 MNHEY, CDR2 SMNVEV (reference sequence).

The chain recombines TRBV6-2 or TRBV6-3 with TRBJ2-7; the D is unclear. The CDR3 contains 13 residues. Germline lookup yields CDR1 MNHEY and CDR2 SVGEGT. V lost 0 bases and J 3 bases, leaving 6 bases between the germline ends. For the CDR3, the DNA is TGTGCCAGCAGTTACTCGGCCAACTACGAGCAGTACTTC. Translation gives CASSYSANYEQYF.

This clonotype was found a few times. The rearrangement uses TRBV7-8 and TRBJ2-6; tentative D call: TRBD2 (6 bases). Germline CDR1 SGHVS, CDR2 FQNEAQ. The V and J ends lost 5 bases and 1 base respectively, with 9 bases between them. CDR3 length: 15 residues. The CDR3 is CASSLRESGANVLTF. The CDR3 bases are TGTGCCAGCAGCCTCCGGGAGTCTGGGGCCAACGTCCTGACTTTC.

The chain joins TRBV4-1 to TRBJ2-1, with 9 bases aligning to TRBD2. Trimming at V came to 4 bases and at J to 0 bases, leaving 4 bases not matched to a gene. The CDR3 contains 16 residues. The germline V gene encodes CDR1 MGHRA and CDR2 YSYEKL. The CDR3 region is CASSRVAGVSYNEQFF. The CDR3 DNA reads as TGCGCCAGCAGCCGAGTAGCGGGGGTCTCCTACAATGAGCAGTTCTTC.

The sample holds a few counts of this clonotype. The chain links TRBV12-3 or TRBV12-4 to TRBJ1-2, with 9 bases matching TRBD1. The CDR3 is 16 residues long. Losses at the gene ends were 5 bases for V and 4 bases for J; bases not matched to a gene: 11. The CDR3 loop is CASSPAMGQGTYGYTF. CDR3 sequence (DNA): TGTGCCAGCAGTCCAGCAATGGGACAGGGTACCTATGGCTACACCTTC.

This clonotype came up a few times. J is TRBJ2-3 and V is TRBV12-3 or TRBV12-4, with D perhaps matching TRBD1 (6 bases). CDR3 length: 16 amino acids. With 6 bases removed from V and 3 bases from J, the gap between germline ends came to 19 bases. The CDR3 nucleotides read TGTGCCAGCAGCCTATCAGGGGTTAGTGTAACAGATACGCAGTATTTT. It translates to CASSLSGVSVTDTQYF.

This clonotype was observed a handful of times. The V call is TRBV25-1, the J call TRBJ2-1; TRBD1 agrees at 12 bases. Germline CDR1 reads MGHDK; CDR2 reads SYGVNS. CDR3 size: 15 residues. After removal of 4 bases from V and 8 bases from J, the junction contained 6 bases not matched to a gene. CDR3 coding DNA: TGTGCCAGCAGTGCTCCGGGACAGGGGGCCGATGAGCAGTTCTTC. This encodes CASSAPGQGADEQFF.

This clonotype has a handful of counts. The chain combines TRBV6-5 with TRBJ1-1; D is possibly TRBD1 (5 bases). Trimming took 0 bases from V and 0 from J, leaving 20 bases between them. CDR1 MNHEY and CDR2 SVGAGI come from the germline V gene. The CDR3 length is 19 residues. CDR3 DNA: TGTGCCAGCAGTTACTCGCGGGGCTTGGGTTTCGGGCTGAACACTGAAGCTTTCTTT. Translated, it gives CASSYSRGLGFGLNTEAFF.

This chain connects TRBV29-1 to TRBJ2-5, with 13 bases fitting TRBD2. The CDR3 contains 14 residues. Trimming took 6 bases from V and 2 from J; bases not matched to a gene: 3. Germline V gene data show CDR1 as SQVTM and CDR2 as ANQGSEA. The CDR3 loop reads CSVEGLAGQETQYF. Written as DNA, the CDR3 is TGCAGCGTAGAGGGACTAGCGGGGCAAGAGACCCAGTACTTC.

The sample holds a few counts of this clonotype. The J gene is TRBJ2-5, the V gene TRBV27; TRBD1 agrees at 9 bases. Germline CDR1 and CDR2: MNHEY and SMNVEV (reference sequence). CDR3 length: 16 residues. After removal of 3 bases from V and 5 bases from J, the junction contained 10 bases not matched to a gene. CDR3 region: CASSFLGRDREETQYF. CDR3 sequence (DNA): TGTGCCAGCAGTTTTCTGGGGCGGGACAGGGAGGAGACCCAGTACTTC.

This clonotype was seen ten or more times. This sequence joins TRBV5-1 and TRBJ2-1, with 16 nucleotides matching TRBD2. The CDR3 has 18 residues. The J segment lost 6 bases and the V segment lost 0 bases, leaving 6 bases of the junction unmatched. Germline loops: CDR1 SGHRS, CDR2 YFSETQ. CDR3 protein: CASSLDPGTSGGANEQFF. For the CDR3, the DNA is TGCGCCAGCAGCTTGGACCCCGGGACTAGCGGGGGGGCCAATGAGCAGTTCTTC. The variable domain in full, with the rest retrieved from reference TRBV5-1 and TRBJ2-1, is KAGVTQTPRYLIKTRGQQVTLSCSPISGHRSVSWYQQTPGQGLQFLFEYFSETQRNKGNFPGRFSGRQFSNSRSEMNVSTLELGDSALYLCASSLDPGTSGGANEQFFGPGTRLTVL.